The following is a T cell receptor (beta chain) sequence with its context. Authors' methods: Amplification from reference gene primers served as the basis for estimated nucleated cell counts. Some clones are missing from TCRdb's copy, which holds only in-frame ones; the method was immunoSEQ multiplex PCR. That table is the source of V, J and clone size, and D and trimming were worked out from the DNA. The top ten clones hold 15% to 20% of a sample with some 200,000 clones, approximately 91% of them seen once. These data belong to a study of blood T cell repertoires in COVID-19. Study background: The study drew acute and convalescent COVID-19 samples from the United States, Italy and Spain. PBMCs, B-cell-depleted T cells, or T cells provided the cDNA or gDNA that made up the material.

Germline assignment: CDR1 PRHDT and CDR2 FYEKMQ (reference sequence). The CDR3 contains 14 residues. Losses at the gene ends were 5 bases for V and 6 bases for J; bases not matched to a gene: 5. In Seattle, patients joined the study during active infection and were tracked longitudinally. The sequence was obtained from a man aged 45-60 years with COVID-19, enrolled during active disease. Sequencing was done on a sample of peripheral blood. The chain recombines TRBV13 with TRBJ2-7; 12 bases agree with TRBD1. CDR3 in amino acids: CASSMGQGASEQYF. CDR3 nucleotides: TGTGCCAGCAGCATGGGACAGGGGGCATCCGAGCAGTACTTC.